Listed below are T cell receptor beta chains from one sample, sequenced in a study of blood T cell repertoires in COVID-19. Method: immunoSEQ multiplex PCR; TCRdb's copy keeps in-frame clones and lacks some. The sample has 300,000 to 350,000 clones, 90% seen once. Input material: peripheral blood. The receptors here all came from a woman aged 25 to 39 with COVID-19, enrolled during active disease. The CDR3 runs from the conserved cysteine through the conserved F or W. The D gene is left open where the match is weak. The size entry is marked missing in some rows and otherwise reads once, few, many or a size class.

CDR3 protein: CASGLGAWDRYTGELFF
CDR3 DNA: TGTGCTAGTGGTTTGGGGGCCTGGGACAGGTACACCGGGGAGCTGTTTTTT
clone size: NA
D gene: TRBD1
J gene: TRBJ2-2
V gene: TRBV12-5

CDR3 protein: CASSTPRGETQYF
CDR3 DNA: TGTGCCAGTAGTACCCCCCGGGGAGAGACCCAGTACTTC
clone size: NA
D gene: NA
J gene: TRBJ2-5
V gene: TRBV19

CDR3 protein: CASSFNSGSSTDTQYF
CDR3 DNA: TGTGCCAGCAGCTTCAATAGCGGGTCTAGCACAGATACGCAGTATTTT
clone size: NA
D gene: TRBD2
J gene: TRBJ2-3
V gene: TRBV28

CDR3 protein: CASSPRLVNEQFF
CDR3 DNA: TGTGCCAGCAGTCCTCGACTAGTCAATGAGCAGTTCTTC
clone size: NA
D gene: NA
J gene: TRBJ2-1
V gene: TRBV27

CDR3 protein: CASSQVGTSGRVSGEQYF
CDR3 DNA: TGCGCCAGCAGCCAAGTAGGGACTAGCGGGAGGGTAAGCGGCGAGCAGTACTTC
clone size: NA
D gene: TRBD2
J gene: TRBJ2-7
V gene: TRBV4-1

CDR3 protein: CASSLLNTGELFF
CDR3 DNA: TGCGCCAGCAGCCTCCTCAACACCGGGGAGCTGTTTTTT
clone size: NA
D gene: NA
J gene: TRBJ2-2
V gene: TRBV5-1

CDR3 protein: CSVVEGGNYGYTF
CDR3 DNA: TGCAGCGTTGTGGAGGGTGGAAACTATGGCTACACCTTC
clone size: NA
D gene: NA
J gene: TRBJ1-2
V gene: TRBV29-1

CDR3 protein: CASSPSMGLAGGPYGELFF
CDR3 DNA: TGTGCCAGCAGCCCCTCCATGGGACTAGCGGGAGGGCCATACGGGGAGCTGTTTTTT
clone size: NA
D gene: TRBD2
J gene: TRBJ2-2
V gene: TRBV7-2

CDR3 protein: CASSRPGGEMNTEAFF
CDR3 DNA: TGTGCCAGCAGTCGACCAGGGGGCGAGATGAACACTGAAGCTTTCTTT
clone size: NA
D gene: TRBD1
J gene: TRBJ1-1
V gene: TRBV9

CDR3 protein: CASSDQYGTDEAFF
CDR3 DNA: TGTGCCAGCAGTGACCAATACGGGACAGATGAAGCTTTCTTT
clone size: NA
D gene: TRBD1
J gene: TRBJ1-1
V gene: TRBV28

CDR3 protein: CAGGTSGRNSEQFF
CDR3 DNA: TGTGCCGGCGGGACTAGCGGGAGAAACAGTGAGCAGTTCTTC
clone size: NA
D gene: TRBD2
J gene: TRBJ2-1
V gene: TRBV7-2

CDR3 protein: CASSGQGSQETQYF
CDR3 DNA: TGCGCCAGCAGCGGACAGGGATCCCAAGAGACCCAGTACTTC
clone size: NA
D gene: TRBD1
J gene: TRBJ2-5
V gene: TRBV5-1

CDR3 protein: CASSLVGATNEKLFF
CDR3 DNA: TGTGCCAGTAGTCTTGTCGGGGCAACTAATGAAAAACTGTTTTTT
clone size: NA
D gene: NA
J gene: TRBJ1-4
V gene: TRBV19

CDR3 protein: CASSLQGNNQPQHF
CDR3 DNA: TGTGCCAGCAGCTTACAGGGGAACAATCAGCCCCAGCATTTT
clone size: NA
D gene: TRBD1
J gene: TRBJ1-5
V gene: TRBV5-5

CDR3 protein: CASSFLAGGPWSYNEQFF
CDR3 DNA: TGTGCCAGCAGTTTTCTAGCGGGAGGGCCGTGGTCCTACAATGAGCAGTTCTTC
clone size: NA
D gene: TRBD2
J gene: TRBJ2-1
V gene: TRBV6-2/TRBV6-3

CDR3 protein: CASSPNRGDTEAFF
CDR3 DNA: TGTGCCAGCTCACCGAACAGGGGCGACACTGAAGCTTTCTTT
clone size: NA
D gene: TRBD1
J gene: TRBJ1-1
V gene: TRBV18

CDR3 protein: CASSDRNYGYTF
CDR3 DNA: TGTGCCAGCAGCGACAGGAACTATGGCTACACCTTC
clone size: few
D gene: NA
J gene: TRBJ1-2
V gene: TRBV6-6

CDR3 protein: CASSLEARGRTDTQYF
CDR3 DNA: TGTGCCAGCAGCTTGGAGGCGAGGGGGCGCACAGATACGCAGTATTTT
clone size: NA
D gene: TRBD1
J gene: TRBJ2-3
V gene: TRBV11-2

CDR3 protein: CASSWMTGKNTEAFF
CDR3 DNA: TGTGCCAGCAGTTGGATGACAGGGAAGAACACTGAAGCTTTCTTT
clone size: NA
D gene: TRBD1
J gene: TRBJ1-1
V gene: TRBV2

CDR3 protein: CASSIGGQGDSPLHF
CDR3 DNA: TGTGCCAGTAGTATAGGAGGGCAGGGGGACTCACCCCTCCACTTT
clone size: few
D gene: TRBD1
J gene: TRBJ1-6
V gene: TRBV19

CDR3 protein: CASSFGDRNNSPLHF
CDR3 DNA: TGTGCCAGTAGTTTTGGGGACAGAAATAATTCACCCCTCCACTTT
clone size: NA
D gene: TRBD1
J gene: TRBJ1-6
V gene: TRBV19

CDR3 protein: CSVESNYGYTF
CDR3 DNA: TGCAGCGTCGAGAGTAACTATGGCTACACCTTC
clone size: NA
D gene: NA
J gene: TRBJ1-2
V gene: TRBV29-1

CDR3 protein: CASSLLTGGESGYTF
CDR3 DNA: TGTGCCAGCAGCTTGCTGACAGGGGGCGAGAGTGGCTACACCTTC
clone size: NA
D gene: TRBD1
J gene: TRBJ1-2
V gene: TRBV7-9

CDR3 protein: CASRTGSYGYTF
CDR3 DNA: TGTGCCAGCCGAACAGGGAGCTATGGCTACACCTTC
clone size: NA
D gene: NA
J gene: TRBJ1-2
V gene: TRBV28

CDR3 protein: CASSLWGGSDGYTF
CDR3 DNA: TGTGCCAGCAGCTTATGGGGGGGCTCTGATGGCTACACCTTC
clone size: once
D gene: NA
J gene: TRBJ1-2
V gene: TRBV13

CDR3 protein: CASSKPEAVATGELFF
CDR3 DNA: TGTGCCAGCAGCAAACCAGAGGCAGTGGCCACCGGGGAGCTGTTTTTT
clone size: once
D gene: NA
J gene: TRBJ2-2
V gene: TRBV6-6

CDR3 protein: CASSSWDRGFTDTQYF
CDR3 DNA: TGTGCCAGCAGCTCATGGGACAGGGGATTCACAGATACGCAGTATTTT
clone size: NA
D gene: TRBD1
J gene: TRBJ2-3
V gene: TRBV7-9

CDR3 protein: CASTLRTSETDTQYF
CDR3 DNA: TGTGCCAGCACCCTAAGGACTAGCGAAACAGATACGCAGTATTTT
clone size: NA
D gene: TRBD2
J gene: TRBJ2-3
V gene: TRBV2

CDR3 protein: CASRITGINTEAFF
CDR3 DNA: TGTGCCAGCAGAATTACAGGGATCAACACTGAAGCTTTCTTT
clone size: NA
D gene: NA
J gene: TRBJ1-1
V gene: TRBV11-2

CDR3 protein: CASSLAFQGAGGYTF
CDR3 DNA: TGTGCCAGCAGCCTAGCCTTTCAGGGGGCGGGCGGCTACACCTTC
clone size: NA
D gene: TRBD1
J gene: TRBJ1-2
V gene: TRBV7-9

CDR3 protein: CASSAPGSSGNTIYF
CDR3 DNA: TGTGCCAGCAGTGCCCCGGGAAGCTCTGGAAACACCATATATTTT
clone size: NA
D gene: NA
J gene: TRBJ1-3
V gene: TRBV28

CDR3 protein: CASLGVPTNEQFF
CDR3 DNA: TGTGCCAGCCTAGGCGTCCCCACCAATGAGCAGTTCTTC
clone size: NA
D gene: NA
J gene: TRBJ2-1
V gene: TRBV28

CDR3 protein: CASSSTGTVNTGELFF
CDR3 DNA: TGTGCCAGTAGTTCGACCGGGACAGTGAATACCGGGGAGCTGTTTTTT
clone size: once
D gene: TRBD1
J gene: TRBJ2-2
V gene: TRBV19

CDR3 protein: CASSAGKDHYGYTF
CDR3 DNA: TGTGCCAGTAGTGCAGGGAAGGATCACTATGGCTACACCTTC
clone size: NA
D gene: NA
J gene: TRBJ1-2
V gene: TRBV19

CDR3 protein: CASRTGSGELFF
CDR3 DNA: TGTGCCAGTAGAACAGGGAGCGGGGAGCTGTTTTTT
clone size: NA
D gene: NA
J gene: TRBJ2-2
V gene: TRBV19

CDR3 protein: CASSSGTGNQPQHF
CDR3 DNA: TGTGCCAGCAGCTCCGGGACAGGCAATCAGCCCCAGCATTTT
clone size: NA
D gene: TRBD1
J gene: TRBJ1-5
V gene: TRBV7-2

CDR3 protein: CASSQDWGQSSYEQYF
CDR3 DNA: TGCGCCAGCAGCCAAGATTGGGGACAGAGCTCCTACGAGCAGTACTTC
clone size: NA
D gene: TRBD1
J gene: TRBJ2-7
V gene: TRBV4-1

CDR3 protein: CASSQDGFNSYEQYF
CDR3 DNA: TGCGCCAGCAGCCAAGACGGTTTCAACTCCTACGAGCAGTACTTC
clone size: NA
D gene: NA
J gene: TRBJ2-7
V gene: TRBV4-1

CDR3 protein: CASSLRTGGGKLFF
CDR3 DNA: TGTGCCAGCAGCTTGAGGACAGGGGGCGGAAAACTGTTTTTT
clone size: few
D gene: TRBD1
J gene: TRBJ1-4
V gene: TRBV7-3

CDR3 protein: CASSPPNGQGGYTF
CDR3 DNA: TGTGCCAGCTCACCACCGAATGGACAGGGAGGCTACACCTTC
clone size: NA
D gene: TRBD1
J gene: TRBJ1-2
V gene: TRBV18

CDR3 protein: CASKEDGNTEAFF
CDR3 DNA: TGCGCCAGCAAGGAGGACGGGAACACTGAAGCTTTCTTT
clone size: NA
D gene: NA
J gene: TRBJ1-1
V gene: TRBV5-1